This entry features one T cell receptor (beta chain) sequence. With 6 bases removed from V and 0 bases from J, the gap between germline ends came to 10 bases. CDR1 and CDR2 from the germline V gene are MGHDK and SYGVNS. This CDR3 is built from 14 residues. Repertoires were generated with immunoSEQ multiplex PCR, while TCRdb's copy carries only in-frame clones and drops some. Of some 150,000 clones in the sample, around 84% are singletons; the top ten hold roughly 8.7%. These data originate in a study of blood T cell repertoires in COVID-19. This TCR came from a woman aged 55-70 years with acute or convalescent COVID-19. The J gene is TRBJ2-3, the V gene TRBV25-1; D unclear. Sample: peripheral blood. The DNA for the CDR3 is TGTGCCAGCAGGCGGAGAATCAGCACAGATACGCAGTATTTT. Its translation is CASRRRISTDTQYF.